A selection of T cell receptor beta chains follows, all from one sample in a study of cytomegalovirus exposure and HLA in healthy donors. This table comes from immunoSEQ multiplex PCR, and its TCRdb copy is limited to in-frame clones, with some not included. Here the sample spans 170,000 or so clones, nearly 80% being singletons. Source material: PBMCs. The receptors stem from a woman aged 40 to 55 in good health and CMV-seronegative. Both conserved end residues are part of each CDR3. D genes are given only for firm matches. Only some rows state a clone size, as once, few, many or a class for expanded clones.

abundance	d_gene	v_gene	j_gene	CDR3aa	CDR3nt
NA	NA	TRBV28	TRBJ1-1	CASSSPQGFRRRGTEAFF	TGTGCCAGCAGTTCGCCACAGGGTTTCAGGAGGCGAGGAACTGAAGCTTTCTTT
NA	TRBD1	TRBV5-1	TRBJ2-1	CASSLQQGTYNEQFF	TGCGCCAGCAGCTTGCAACAGGGGACCTACAATGAGCAGTTCTTC
NA	NA	TRBV12-2	TRBJ1-4	CASRLPRQGGKEKLFF	TGTGCAAGTCGCTTACCTCGACAGGGCGGTAAGGAAAAACTGTTTTTT
NA	NA	TRBV5-1	TRBJ1-2	CASSLISQNYGYTF	TGCGCCAGCAGCTTGATAAGTCAGAACTATGGCTACACCTTC
NA	NA	TRBV7-9	TRBJ2-3	CSSSPGQVTQYF	TGTTCCAGCAGCCCGGGACAAGTTACGCAGTATTTT
NA	TRBD1	TRBV2	TRBJ1-5	CAGSDRPGQGGNQPQHF	TGTGCCGGCAGTGACAGACCGGGACAGGGAGGGAATCAGCCCCAGCATTTT
NA	TRBD2	TRBV5-1	TRBJ2-3	CASSLGSGGVTSTDTQYF	TGCGCCAGCAGCTTGGGTAGCGGGGGGGTCACGAGCACAGATACGCAGTATTTT
NA	NA	TRBV15	TRBJ1-4	CATSREPATNEKLFF	TGTGCCACCAGCAGAGAGCCGGCAACTAATGAAAAACTGTTTTTT
NA	NA	TRBV5-1	TRBJ2-3	CASSTAFTDTQYF	TGCGCCAGCAGCACCGCGTTCACAGATACGCAGTATTTT
NA	TRBD1	TRBV10-1	TRBJ1-3	CASTPPRGQSYSGNTIYF	TGCGCCAGCACGCCCCCAAGGGGGCAAAGCTATTCTGGAAACACCATATATTTT
NA	TRBD2	TRBV30	TRBJ2-2	CAWSVLAGNNTGELFF	TGTGCCTGGAGTGTACTAGCGGGGAACAACACCGGGGAGCTGTTTTTT
few	NA	TRBV6-1	TRBJ1-6	CASSDTIRGTYNSPLHF	TGTGCCAGCAGTGACACCATCCGAGGTACCTATAATTCACCCCTCCACTTT
NA	TRBD2	TRBV6-1	TRBJ2-7	CASSEGLAGIISYEQYF	TGTGCCAGCAGTGAGGGACTAGCGGGGATAATTTCCTACGAGCAGTACTTC
few	NA	TRBV4-1	TRBJ2-2	CASSQQQLSNTGELFF	TGCGCCAGCAGCCAGCAACAGCTATCGAACACCGGGGAGCTGTTTTTT
NA	NA	TRBV4-1	TRBJ1-3	CASSQFSPKMSASGNTIYF	TGCGCCAGCAGCCAATTCTCCCCGAAGATGAGTGCTTCTGGAAACACCATATATTTT
NA	NA	TRBV9	TRBJ2-5	CASSVDRNQETQYF	TGTGCCAGCAGCGTAGACAGAAACCAAGAGACCCAGTACTTC
NA	NA	TRBV21-1	TRBJ2-3	CASSKRGVAGDSTDTQYF	TGTGCCAGCAGCAAAAGAGGGGTAGCGGGGGATAGCACAGATACGCAGTATTTT
NA	NA	TRBV4-1	TRBJ2-7	CASSQEDSIYEQYF	TGCGCCAGCAGCCAAGAAGACAGTATCTACGAGCAGTACTTC
NA	NA	TRBV6-1	TRBJ1-6	CASSDNPYNSPLHF	TGTGCCAGCAGTGACAATCCCTATAATTCACCCCTCCACTTT
NA	TRBD2	TRBV7-9	TRBJ2-3	CASSLARGNPTDTQYF	TGTGCCAGCAGCTTAGCGCGGGGGAACCCCACAGATACGCAGTATTTT
once	NA	TRBV7-9	TRBJ1-6	CSSSQGLSPLHF	TGTTCCAGCAGCCAAGGACTGTCACCCCTCCACTTT
NA	NA	TRBV28	TRBJ1-3	CASSNPQGLGTIYF	TGTGCCAGCAGTAATCCACAGGGCCTCGGCACCATATATTTT
once	NA	TRBV28	TRBJ1-2	CASSATRGYTF	TGTGCCAGCAGCGCGACAAGAGGCTACACCTTC
few	TRBD1	TRBV5-8	TRBJ2-1	CASSWYRGARTSEQFF	TGTGCCAGCAGCTGGTACAGGGGGGCTCGGACAAGTGAGCAGTTCTTC
NA	TRBD2	TRBV5-6	TRBJ2-1	CASSLAFPSGWSYEQFF	TGTGCCAGCAGCTTGGCTTTTCCTAGCGGGTGGTCTTATGAGCAGTTCTTC
NA	TRBD2	TRBV5-1	TRBJ2-7	CASSLLAGDYYEQYF	TGCGCCAGCAGCTTACTAGCGGGGGACTACTACGAGCAGTACTTC
NA	TRBD1	TRBV7-8	TRBJ2-1	CASSPGQGAGNEQFF	TGTGCCAGCAGCCCGGGACAGGGGGCGGGGAATGAGCAGTTCTTC
NA	NA	TRBV10-3	TRBJ1-6	CAISESGPVLNSPLHF	TGTGCCATCAGTGAGAGTGGGCCCGTACTCAATTCACCCCTCCACTTT
NA	NA	TRBV5-1	TRBJ1-2	CASSNTTGSYGYTF	TGCGCCAGCAGCAACACTACAGGGAGCTATGGCTACACCTTC
NA	TRBD1	TRBV28	TRBJ1-4	CASKHPGQGMEKLFF	TGTGCCAGCAAGCACCCGGGACAGGGGATGGAAAAACTGTTTTTT
NA	NA	TRBV21-1	TRBJ1-1	CASSSQTGMNTEAFF	TGTGCCAGCAGCAGCCAGACAGGGATGAACACTGAAGCTTTCTTT
few	NA	TRBV5-1	TRBJ2-2	CASSSRRSGQGTGELFF	TGCGCCAGCAGCTCCCGCAGGTCAGGTCAGGGCACCGGGGAGCTGTTTTTT
NA	TRBD1	TRBV5-4	TRBJ2-2	CASSSTGVYTGELFF	TGTGCCAGCAGCTCGACAGGGGTCTACACCGGGGAGCTGTTTTTT
NA	TRBD1	TRBV6-5	TRBJ1-2	CASSYPDFRGSGYTF	TGTGCCAGCAGTTACCCGGACTTCAGGGGGTCCGGCTACACCTTC
few	TRBD2	TRBV9	TRBJ2-1	CASSAGASGVNEQFF	TGTGCCAGCAGCGCCGGGGCTAGCGGGGTGAATGAGCAGTTCTTC
few	NA	TRBV15	TRBJ2-3	CATRSGGTDTQYF	TGTGCCACCAGATCAGGGGGGACAGATACGCAGTATTTT
NA	NA	TRBV5-3	TRBJ1-1	CARSTDSEAFF	TGTGCCAGAAGCACGGACAGTGAAGCTTTCTTT
NA	NA	TRBV7-8	TRBJ2-2	CASSSVRPPRTGELFF	TGTGCCAGCAGCTCTGTGAGGCCCCCGAGGACCGGGGAGCTGTTTTTT
NA	TRBD1	TRBV5-4	TRBJ2-1	CASRPSGTGVYNEQFF	TGTGCCAGCAGGCCATCCGGGACAGGGGTCTACAATGAGCAGTTCTTC
once	TRBD1	TRBV5-1	TRBJ1-2	CASSKGGTGFYGYTF	TGCGCCAGCAGCAAGGGCGGGACAGGGTTCTATGGCTACACCTTC
NA	NA	TRBV6-6	TRBJ2-4	CASSYGQNKNIQYF	TGTGCCAGCAGTTACGGGCAGAACAAAAACATTCAGTACTTC
few	NA	TRBV27	TRBJ1-2	CASSPRGAANYGYTF	TGTGCCAGCAGTCCCCGGGGGGCAGCTAACTATGGCTACACCTTC
NA	NA	TRBV5-1	TRBJ2-3	CASSNTGGGDTQYF	TGCGCCAGCAGCAACACAGGGGGGGGAGATACGCAGTATTTT
NA	TRBD1	TRBV5-1	TRBJ2-2	CASSFQGAGTGELFF	TGCGCCAGCAGCTTCCAGGGGGCGGGAACCGGGGAGCTGTTTTTT
NA	NA	TRBV6-1	TRBJ2-7	CASSGQVKYEQYF	TGTGCCAGCAGTGGACAGGTTAAGTACGAGCAGTACTTC
NA	TRBD1	TRBV4-1	TRBJ2-7	CASSQRSGTGGYEQYF	TGCGCCAGCAGCCAGAGGTCCGGGACAGGAGGCTACGAGCAGTACTTC
NA	NA	TRBV5-1	TRBJ2-1	CASSFFSYEQFF	TGCGCCAGCAGCTTTTTTTCCTATGAGCAGTTCTTC
once	TRBD1	TRBV28	TRBJ1-1	CASSHPTGTPVNTEAFF	TGTGCCAGCAGCCACCCGACAGGGACCCCTGTGAACACTGAAGCTTTCTTT
NA	TRBD2	TRBV5-1	TRBJ2-6	CASRQVSGGVIAGANVLTF	TGCGCCAGTAGACAGGTCAGCGGGGGGGTAATTGCTGGGGCCAACGTCCTGACTTTC
NA	TRBD2	TRBV7-2	TRBJ2-3	CASSLQAGVVDTQYF	TGTGCCAGCAGCTTACAAGCGGGGGTGGTGGATACGCAGTATTTT
once	TRBD1	TRBV28	TRBJ1-2	CASSLGDSRVGGYTF	TGTGCCAGCAGTTTAGGGGACAGCCGGGTGGGAGGCTACACCTTC
few	NA	TRBV6-5	TRBJ1-2	CASSYRPGAGYTF	TGTGCCAGCAGTTACAGGCCAGGGGCGGGCTACACCTTC
NA	NA	TRBV6-1	TRBJ1-2	CASSENREIYGYTF	TGTGCCAGCAGTGAAAACAGGGAAATCTATGGCTACACCTTC
NA	NA	TRBV4-1	TRBJ1-1	CASSQAWGQPEAFF	TGCGCCAGCAGCCAAGCATGGGGGCAGCCTGAAGCTTTCTTT